The entry below gives a single T cell receptor beta chain sequence along with its context. In germline, CDR1 is SGHRS, CDR2 YFSETQ. This CDR3 region has 13 residues. Trimming cost V 5 bases and J 2 bases, with 11 bases left between them. Survey-level immunoSEQ sequencing profiled the TCR beta repertoire. Clones were read by immunoSEQ multiplex PCR, and TCRdb kept only the in-frame ones, dropping some. The table includes some 68,000 clones, approximately 92% detected once. The chain employs TRBV5-1 and TRBJ2-7; D assignment may be TRBD1 or TRBD2 (6 bases each). The clonotype comes from a man aged 35 to 55 with rheumatoid arthritis. The sequenced sample was PBMCs. CDR3 in DNA: TGCGCCAGCAGAACGGGGGACACCTACGAGCAGTACTTC. This encodes CASRTGDTYEQYF.